Included here is one T cell receptor (beta chain) sequence, with context. What it binds is unknown. Between the trimmed V and J ends, which lost 5 bases and 5 bases, there was a span of 9 bases. The CDR3 has 11 amino acids. CDR1 and CDR2 (germline): DFQATT, SNEGSKA (reference sequence). The record originates from a study of CD8+ T cells in alopecia areata. Study-wide findings and caveats: Relative to normal scalp, lesional scalp, especially alopecia totalis/universalis, showed higher clonality. Resident alphabeta T cells of normal skin are also sequenced in scalp samples.

Reverse transcribed after extraction, RNA yielded cDNA as the sequencing template. The data were produced by immunoSEQ multiplex PCR, yet TCRdb's version contains in-frame clones alone and is incomplete. The data hold hundreds of thousands of clones, with 67% observed a single time. The rearrangement links TRBV20-1 to TRBJ2-5, with D possibly being TRBD1 (5 bases). This TCR came from a human donor with alopecia areata. The source material was CD4+ T cells sorted from blood, sampled at week 0. CDR3 sequence reads: CSASGSETQYF. Written as DNA, the CDR3 is TGCAGTGCTTCAGGGTCGGAGACCCAGTACTTC.